The present TCR beta chain was sequenced within a study of cytomegalovirus exposure and HLA in healthy donors. V was cut by 3 bases and J by 4 bases, with 13 bases left in between. The CDR3 is 14 amino acids. Germline V gene lookup returns CDR1 SGDLS and CDR2 YYNGEE. The PCR made use of 60 Vbeta and 13 Jbeta primers. Using immunoSEQ multiplex PCR, the repertoire was profiled, and TCRdb retains in-frame clones only, with some absent. This table holds some 120,000 clones, about 80% found once. The sample comprised PBMCs. The chain employs TRBV9 and TRBJ1-1; D possibly corresponds to TRBD1 (6 bases). This receptor was identified in a man aged 25-45 years in good health and CMV-seronegative. The CDR3 loop reads CASSGGLGATEAFF. The CDR3 DNA reads as TGTGCCAGCAGCGGGGGGCTCGGGGCCACTGAAGCTTTCTTT.